This paragraph covers one T cell receptor beta chain sequence. This entry belongs to a study of OX40 agonist ivuxolimab in advanced cancers. Overall study: One patient with hepatocellular carcinoma and two with cutaneous melanoma, three in all, had partial responses.

Germline values: CDR1 SGHTA, CDR2 FQGNSA. The CDR3 extends over 14 amino acids. The V segment lost 5 bases and the J segment 10 bases; nucleotides outside the gene matches: 8. TCRdb keeps only in-frame clones here, not all; method: immunoSEQ multiplex PCR. Found here are more than 45,000 clones, over 80% of them singletons; the top ten hold approximately 4.2%. This chain links TRBV7-2 with TRBJ2-7, with TRBD2 identical over 13 bases. The receptor comes from an adult with an advanced solid tumor such as melanoma, head and neck, liver or kidney cancer. Sequenced here: CD4+ or CD8+ T cells sorted from blood, sampled in a trial of the OX40 agonist ivuxolimab. CDR3 coding DNA: TGTGCCAGCAGCCTAACCGGGACTAGCGGGGATCAGTACTTC. Its protein is CASSLTGTSGDQYF.